This T cell receptor (beta chain) was retrieved from a study of T cell repertoires in cytomegalovirus infection. Study overall: Used in the study were CMV epitopes, some recently identified and HLA-C-restricted, others well-studied and HLA-B-restricted. Overall study findings and caveats: The study identified carriers of CMV plus the relevant HLA from cumulative public TCR beta family frequency.

The table lists this clonotype with a few counts. Its antigen is undetermined. TCRdb independently ran MiXCR on the reads; one entry per CDR3 protein. The repertoire consists of about 500,000 distinct CDR3 sequences, with around 35% occurring once and the leading ten covering roughly a sixth. The CDR3 covers 15 residues. Germline-derived CDR1 and CDR2 are SGHDT and YYEEEE. Unmatched junction bases numbered 8, after V lost 4 bases and J lost 2 bases. The sequence derives from a human donor in good health (CMV status not recorded). Some clones in this sample may be carry-over from other donors' samples. Sequencing used cultured PBMCs, obtained from culture after CMV antigen stimulation. This rearrangement joins TRBV5-6 to TRBJ2-7; 8 bases line up with TRBD2. Here the CDR3 DNA reads TGTGCCAGCAGCCCGGGAGGGGACACCGCCTACGAGCAGTACTTC. It is translated as CASSPGGDTAYEQYF.